This TCR beta chain was captured in a study of molecular identifiers for immune sequencing clone quantification (dated by TCRdb to 2016 to 2018). About the study as a whole: For a replicate experiment, RNA from approximately 20,000 or 100,000 naive CD8 T cells was divided into five aliquots, and four of the five aliquots were sequenced. CD8 T cells were used in a methods study to benchmark molecular-identifier clustering-based TCR repertoire sequencing (MIDCIRS) and TCR RNA copy counting.

The table lists this clonotype with many counts. The target of this receptor is not known. It has no much larger one-base neighbor in the sample; base qualities were not kept. The CDR3 goes from the cysteine to the phenylalanine over 14 residues. The CDR3 DNA has 42 bases and is translated from base 1. V is shortened by 0 bases, J by 7 bases, and the region joining them spans 12 bases. The germline V gene yields LGHNA for CDR1 and YSLEER for CDR2. On the study overall, not on this receptor specifically: Identical TCR molecules sharing a barcode could cause highly expanded clone sizes to be underestimated. Without barcode sub-clustering, chimeric consensus sequences inflated TCR diversity; chimeras reached as high as 47%. In CMV-specific effector cells, clones with more than 20 RNA copies contained over 99% of molecules, whereas in naive cells such clones contained under 1% of molecules. Spiked-in Jurkat TCR RNA equivalent to a single cell was reported to be detectable even among approximately 1.1 million naive CD8 T cells. Modeling estimated 2.5 to 3.5 recovered TCR RNA copies per cell, compared with approximately 9.5 by digital PCR, which implies about 32% capture efficiency. Naive libraries contained spiked-in Jurkat TCR RNA (roughly 10 copies' worth), which is not part of the donor repertoire.

The library came from PCR. The data were produced on a NextSeq 500. Bulk TCR libraries were prepared as previously described, using TCR primers listed in Table S5. Total RNA was purified with the Qiagen AllPrep DNA/RNA kit. Before analysis, reads from multiple sequencing runs of the same library were pooled. Per the authors' processing: Only reads with exact TCR constant sequence were kept, trimmed to 150 nt, and grouped by their 12-nt molecular barcodes. Reads within each barcode group were sub-clustered using a 15% Levenshtein threshold, and quality-weighted consensus sequences were constructed for each RNA molecule. Non-functional sequences were removed, as were lower-count sequences one edit away from another. Barcode sub-clusters with fewer than 20% of the maximum read count were removed, based on fitting two negative binomial distributions. TCRdb passed the public sequencing reads through fastp at Q25 and MiXCR, retaining productive beta sequences. Identical CDR3 proteins give one entry, which carries the most common genes and DNA. TCRdb's processing, not the authors' own work, is the source of the V and J calls. This sample gives about 320,000 distinct CDR3 sequences in total; roughly a quarter of them show up just once. The ten largest clones take up about 0.73% of the sample.

Libraries of naive CD8 T cells were built from anywhere between about 17,000 and 1,000,000 sorted cells, with 10%, 30% or 50% of the purified RNA used. Naive CD8 T cells, defined as CD8+CD4-CCR7+CD45RA+, were FACS-sorted into RLT Plus buffer on a BD FACSAria II. To test detection sensitivity, Jurkat RNA equivalent to more than 9 TCR copies was spiked into samples of roughly 18,000-1,000,000 naive CD8 T cells. CD8 T cells were enriched using RosetteSep CD8+ T Cell Enrichment Cocktail and Ficoll-Paque, and the enriched cells then underwent ACK red cell lysis. Sequencing used naive CD8+ T cells from blood, with Jurkat cell RNA spiked in. Per the publication, the cell subset or site label means: FACS-sorted CD8+CD4-CCR7+CD45RA+ naive T cells. This receptor was obtained from a human donor in good health. Some libraries in this study had Jurkat cell RNA spiked in. This sequence uses TRBV4-3 and TRBJ2-5; no confident D gene assignment can be made. In nucleotides, the sequence is TGCGCCAGCAGCCAAGAGGGGTCACCGGGGACCCAGTACTTC. Protein translation: CASSQEGSPGTQYF.